The 12 T cell receptor beta chains below were found in one sample sequenced in a study of cytomegalovirus exposure and HLA in healthy donors. Some clones are missing from TCRdb's copy, which holds only in-frame ones; the method was immunoSEQ multiplex PCR. The sample lists 150,000 to 180,000 clones, about 88% occurring once. Sequencing was done on a sample of PBMCs. The receptor source for this set is a man between 18 and 29 years old in good health and CMV-seropositive.

CDR3 bases: TGTGCCAGCAGGCCTAGCGGGCGGGAGACCCAGTACTTC. Its translation is CASRPSGRETQYF. V is TRBV6-5 and J is TRBJ2-5; 8 bases match TRBD2. Germline CDR1 and CDR2: MNHEY and SVGAGI. After removal of 6 bases from V and 5 bases from J, the junction contained 5 bases not matched to a gene. The CDR3 loop spans 13 amino acids.

This clone has just one count. This sequence joins TRBV2 and TRBJ2-3, with a tentative D call TRBD2 (5 bases). The ends were cut back, 6 bases at V and 4 bases at J, with 17 bases in the middle. Looked up from germline, CDR1 is SNHLY and CDR2 is FYNNEI. The CDR3 extends over 15 amino acids. The CDR3 sequence is CASRDSSSGADTQYF. In nucleotides, the CDR3 is TGTGCCAGCAGGGATTCCTCCAGCGGCGCAGATACGCAGTATTTT.

This chain uses TRBV6-1 with TRBJ2-1; D remains ambiguous. V was pared by 4 bases and J by 4 bases, with 8 bases between. CDR3 length: 13 residues. CDR1 and CDR2 (germline): MNHNS, SASEGT. The CDR3 DNA sequence: TGTGCCAGCAGTGCCTCCCAGTACAATGAGCAGTTCTTC. It encodes CASSASQYNEQFF.

The genes are TRBV5-1 and TRBJ1-2, with 11 positions matching TRBD1. The CDR3 length is 17 residues. The junction had 10 bases not matched to a gene; V was cut back by 4 bases and J by 2 bases. Germline-derived CDR1 and CDR2 are SGHRS and YFSETQ. The CDR3 is CASSGGQGVLGNYGYTF. Here the CDR3 DNA reads TGCGCCAGCAGCGGGGGACAGGGGGTCCTGGGAAACTATGGCTACACCTTC. Using reference TRBV5-1 and TRBJ1-2 for the parts outside the CDR3, the full variable domain is KAGVTQTPRYLIKTRGQQVTLSCSPISGHRSVSWYQQTPGQGLQFLFEYFSETQRNKGNFPGRFSGRQFSNSRSEMNVSTLELGDSALYLCASSGGQGVLGNYGYTFGSGTRLTVV.

The gene calls are TRBV9 and TRBJ2-3; TRBD2 matches 8 bases. This CDR3 comprises 16 residues. From germline, CDR1 is SGDLS and CDR2 YYNGEE. Trimming cost V 0 bases and J 6 bases; bases outside gene matches: 9. The CDR3, as DNA: TGTGCCAGCAGCGTAGCGGCGGGAGGCCTCCCGGATACGCAGTATTTT. Residues: CASSVAAGGLPDTQYF.

This chain links TRBV5-1 with TRBJ2-3; 7 positions match TRBD2. With V trimmed by 3 bases and J by 2 bases, 6 bases remained unmatched. In germline, CDR1 is SGHRS, CDR2 YFSETQ. This CDR3 has 15 residues. The CDR3 is CASSWPSGNTDTQYF. CDR3 nucleotide sequence: TGCGCCAGCAGCTGGCCTAGCGGTAACACAGATACGCAGTATTTT.

The gene calls are TRBV19 and TRBJ2-3; 9 bases are a match to TRBD1. The CDR3 is 15 amino acids. Germline V CDR1 and CDR2: LNHDA, SQIVND (reference sequence). Unmatched junction bases numbered 2, after V lost 3 bases and J lost 1 base. The CDR3 DNA reads as TGTGCCAGTAGTATGGGACAGGGACGCACAGATACGCAGTATTTT. Protein product: CASSMGQGRTDTQYF. The whole variable domain, filled in from reference TRBV19 and TRBJ2-3, reads DGGITQSPKYLFRKEGQNVTLSCEQNLNHDAMYWYRQDPGQGLRLIYYSQIVNDFQKGDIAEGYSVSREKKESFPLTVTSAQKNPTAFYLCASSMGQGRTDTQYFGPGTRLTVL.

The rearrangement links TRBV5-1 to TRBJ2-2; 8 nucleotides match TRBD1. The CDR3 is made up of 16 amino acids. With V trimmed by 0 bases and J by 1 base, 2 bases remained unmatched. CDR1 and CDR2 (germline): SGHRS, YFSETQ. The CDR3 nucleotides read TGCGCCAGCAGCTTGGCCGGGACAGGGAACACCGGGGAGCTGTTTTTT. Translating gives CASSLAGTGNTGELFF. Full variable domain (remainder filled in from reference TRBV5-1 and TRBJ2-2): KAGVTQTPRYLIKTRGQQVTLSCSPISGHRSVSWYQQTPGQGLQFLFEYFSETQRNKGNFPGRFSGRQFSNSRSEMNVSTLELGDSALYLCASSLAGTGNTGELFFGEGSRLTVL.

The DNA for the CDR3 is TGTGCCAGCAGCCCCCGGGGAGCGGGAGTGCGCACAGATACGCAGTATTTT. The encoded protein is CASSPRGAGVRTDTQYF. The V call is TRBV11-2, the J call TRBJ2-3; 8 bases map to TRBD2. The CDR3 covers 17 residues. In germline, CDR1 is SGHAT, CDR2 FQNNGV. With 5 bases clipped from V and 1 base from J, the junction kept 11 bases outside the gene matches.

In its sample, this clone was seen many times. CDR3 amino acids: CASSNTGDRNSPLHF. CDR3 bases: TGTGCCAGCTCAAATACAGGGGATAGGAATTCACCCCTCCACTTT. This sequence joins TRBV18 and TRBJ1-6; 7 bases agree with TRBD1. V was pared by 5 bases and J by 7 bases, with 8 bases of the junction left unmatched. This CDR3 has 15 amino acids. Germline V gene lookup returns CDR1 KGHSH and CDR2 LQKENI.

The chain recombines TRBV7-3 with TRBJ2-5; 9 bases align to TRBD2. Germline-derived CDR1 and CDR2 are SGHTA and FQGTGA. This CDR3 spans 15 amino acids. After removal of 2 bases from V and 4 bases from J, the junction contained 5 bases not matched to a gene. The CDR3 nucleotides are TGTGCCAGCAGCTTAGGCGGGGGGGCTCGAGAGACCCAGTACTTC. This gives the protein CASSLGGGARETQYF.

The V gene is TRBV13, the J gene TRBJ1-1, with D perhaps TRBD1 (5 bases). CDR3 length: 13 residues. Per germline, CDR1 PRHDT and CDR2 FYEKMQ (reference sequence). V was trimmed by 0 bases and J by 7 bases, leaving 9 bases between them. CDR3 DNA: TGTGCCAGCAGCTTAGGACAGGCAGATGAAGCTTTCTTT. It translates to CASSLGQADEAFF.